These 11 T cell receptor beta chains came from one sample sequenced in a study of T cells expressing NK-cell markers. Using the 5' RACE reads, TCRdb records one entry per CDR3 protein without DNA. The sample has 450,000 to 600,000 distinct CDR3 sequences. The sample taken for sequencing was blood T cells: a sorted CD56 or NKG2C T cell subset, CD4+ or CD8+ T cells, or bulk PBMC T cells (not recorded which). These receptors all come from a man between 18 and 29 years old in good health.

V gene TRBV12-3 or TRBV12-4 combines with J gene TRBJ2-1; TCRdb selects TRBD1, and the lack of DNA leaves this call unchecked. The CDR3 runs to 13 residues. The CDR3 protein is CASSLRERVEQFF.

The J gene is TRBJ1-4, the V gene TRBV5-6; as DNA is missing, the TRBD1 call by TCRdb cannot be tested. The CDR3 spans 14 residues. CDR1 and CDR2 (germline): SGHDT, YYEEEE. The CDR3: CASSLEGNGEKLFF.

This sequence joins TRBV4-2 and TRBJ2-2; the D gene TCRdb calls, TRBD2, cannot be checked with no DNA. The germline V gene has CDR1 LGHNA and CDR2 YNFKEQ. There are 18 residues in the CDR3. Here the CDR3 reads CATSPLLRGGRGTGELFF.

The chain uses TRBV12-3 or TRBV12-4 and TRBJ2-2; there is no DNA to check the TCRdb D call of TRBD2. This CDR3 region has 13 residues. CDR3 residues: CASTTFLPGELFF.

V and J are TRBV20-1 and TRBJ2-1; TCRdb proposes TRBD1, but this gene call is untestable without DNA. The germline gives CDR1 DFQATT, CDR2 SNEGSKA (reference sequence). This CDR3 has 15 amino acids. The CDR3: CSARDQGAPRNEQFF.

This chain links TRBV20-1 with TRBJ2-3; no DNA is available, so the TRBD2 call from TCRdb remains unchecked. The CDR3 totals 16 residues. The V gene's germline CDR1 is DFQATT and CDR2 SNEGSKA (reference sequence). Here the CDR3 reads CSATAGLGTRTDTQYF.

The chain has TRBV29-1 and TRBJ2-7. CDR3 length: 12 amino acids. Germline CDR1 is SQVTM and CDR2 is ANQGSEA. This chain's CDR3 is CSVDQGGDEQYF.

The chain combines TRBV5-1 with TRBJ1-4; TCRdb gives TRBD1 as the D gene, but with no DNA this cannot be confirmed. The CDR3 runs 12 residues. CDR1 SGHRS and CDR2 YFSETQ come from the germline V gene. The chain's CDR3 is CASAGSNEKLFF.

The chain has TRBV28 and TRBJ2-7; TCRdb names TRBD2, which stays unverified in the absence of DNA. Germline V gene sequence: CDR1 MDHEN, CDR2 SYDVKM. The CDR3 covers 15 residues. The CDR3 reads CASSPHHSGSYEQYF. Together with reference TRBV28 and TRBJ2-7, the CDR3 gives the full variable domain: DVKVTQSSRYLVKRTGEKVFLECVQDMDHENMFWYRQDPGLGLRLIYFSYDVKMKEKGDIPEGYSVSREKKERFSLILESASTNQTSMYLCASSPHHSGSYEQYFGPGTRLTVT.

CDR3 region: CASPQGTRSGKSSYNSPLHF. The chain joins TRBV6-2 or TRBV6-3 to TRBJ1-6; TCRdb names TRBD1, which stays unverified in the absence of DNA. CDR3 length: 20 amino acids. The germline V gene has CDR1 MNHEY and CDR2 SVGEGT.

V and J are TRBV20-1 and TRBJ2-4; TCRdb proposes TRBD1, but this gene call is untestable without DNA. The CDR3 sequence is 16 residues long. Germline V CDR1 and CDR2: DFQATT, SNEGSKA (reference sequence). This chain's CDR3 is CSARDHREPAKNIQYF.